This T cell receptor beta chain was documented in a study of blood T cell repertoires in COVID-19. Looking at the study overall: COVID-19 samples collected from the United States, Italy and Spain covered acute and convalescent phases. The cDNA or gDNA used as material had been derived from T cells, B-cell-depleted T cells, or PBMCs.

How the authors handled the data: It was from reference gene primer amplification that nucleated cell counts were estimated. Assay used: immunoSEQ multiplex PCR; TCRdb lists only in-frame clones, some missing. The V and J calls and clone size are taken from that table; D and trimming were inferred from the DNA. This sample has approximately 210,000 clones, with 90% to 95% found just once. Per germline, CDR1 GTSNPN and CDR2 SVGIG (reference sequence). The V gene lost 7 bases and the J gene lost 4 bases, with 13 bases spanning the gap. CDR3 length: 12 amino acids. The sample taken for sequencing was peripheral blood. The chain has TRBV30 and TRBJ2-5; the D gene is possibly TRBD2 (6 bases). The clonotype originates from a man younger than 45 with acute or convalescent COVID-19. In DNA form, the CDR3 reads TGTGCCTCCCGGGACTCCTCAGAGACCCAGTACTTC. It yields the protein CASRDSSETQYF.